The subject of this entry is one TCR beta chain. Clones were sequenced by immunoSEQ multiplex PCR, and TCRdb holds only the in-frame ones, with some missing. The sample carries 150,000 or so clones, about 86% recorded once. The sample originates from a study of blood T cell repertoires in COVID-19. About the research overall: Donors in the United States, Italy and Spain gave samples during acute or convalescent COVID-19. From T cells, B-cell-depleted T cells, or PBMCs came the material, which was cDNA or gDNA.

V lost 3 bases to trimming and J lost 6 bases; unmatched junction nucleotides: 7. The CDR3 covers 15 residues. Per the germline V gene, CDR1 is MNHEY and CDR2 is SMNVEV (reference sequence). The genes are TRBV27 and TRBJ2-1; 8 bases agree with TRBD2. Sequenced: peripheral blood. The sequence was collected from a woman aged 55-75 years with acute or convalescent COVID-19. CDR3 residues: CASSLSGGRFNEQFF. The CDR3 coding sequence is TGTGCCAGCAGTTTGTCGGGGGGGCGGTTCAATGAGCAGTTCTTC.